Below, 25 T cell receptor beta chains from the same sample are listed, as sequenced in a study of T cells in women clearing cervical HPV infection (dated by TCRdb to the late 2010s). The library was built by means of the immunoSEQ multiplex PCR assay. TCRdb stores this immuneACCESS table with in-frame sequences only. Part of the clones is absent; in the studies checked, under half of the shortfall reflects unresolved V genes, and no reason is known for the rest. This sample's table lists about 30,000 clones. The leading ten clones occupy approximately 6.3% of the sample. Sequences were obtained from blood buffy coat. The receptors shown here come from a woman aged 18-70 years with a cervical HPV16 infection that either progressed to CIN3+ or cleared (not recorded which).

A note on this clone: The read falls 3 residues short of the CDR3 end, and the missing part is taken from the germline J gene. The chain combines TRBV30 with TRBJ1-6; D possibly corresponds to TRBD1 (5 bases). Germline V lookup: CDR1 GTSNPN, CDR2 SVGIG (reference sequence). V shed 1 base and J shed 7 bases, with 17 bases lying between them. The length of the CDR3 is 16 residues. The CDR3 DNA, read in part, is TGTGCCTGGAGTGAAGCTCCCGTGACAGCCAATTCACCC. It encodes CAWSEAPVTANSP. The whole CDR3 sequence is CAWSEAPVTANSPLHF.

Details on this clone: The read ends 3 residues shy of where the CDR3 ends; the end is completed using the germline J gene. The chain recombines TRBV19 with TRBJ2-2, with 10 bases identical to TRBD2. The CDR3 extends over 18 amino acids. Germline CDR1 and CDR2: LNHDA and SQIVND (reference sequence). V lost 5 bases, J lost 4 bases, and 13 bases stayed unmatched. CDR3 sequence reads: CASSRLPAGGPGTGELFF. CDR3 DNA, as far as it was read: TGTGCCAGTAGTCGTCTTCCAGCGGGGGGGCCTGGCACCGGGGAG.

Concerning this clone: With the read ending 3 residues before the CDR3 end, the germline J gene is used to fill in that end. The V gene is TRBV10-3, the J gene TRBJ2-2; a possible D gene is TRBD1 (6 bases). This CDR3 spans 12 amino acids. Germline lookup yields CDR1 ENHRY and CDR2 SYGVKD. Trimming removed 5 bases from V and 7 bases from J, with 8 bases in between. CDR3 region: CAISHRDGELFF. The covered CDR3 bases are TGTGCCATCAGTCACAGGGACGGGGAG.

On this clone itself: The read finishes 3 residues shy of the CDR3 end, and the germline J gene is used to complete it. The V gene is TRBV20-1, the J gene TRBJ2-3, with 11 bases aligning to TRBD2. CDR3 length: 15 residues. Germline V gives CDR1 DFQATT, CDR2 SNEGSKA (reference sequence). The junction had 8 bases not matched to a gene; V was cut back by 3 bases and J by 6 bases. CDR3 bases read: TGCAGTGCTAGCAGCGGGACTAGCGGTCATGATACG. Translated, it gives CSASSGTSGHDT. The full CDR3 is CSASSGTSGHDTQYF.

As concerns this clone: The read is 3 residues too short to cover the CDR3 end, so that end is filled in from the germline J gene. The chain combines TRBV6-2 or TRBV6-3 with TRBJ2-2, with a tentative D call TRBD2 (6 bases). Trimming shortened V by 6 bases and J by 1 base, and 15 bases separated the two germline ends. The CDR3 runs to 16 residues. In germline, CDR1 is MNHEY, CDR2 SVGEGT. The CDR3 loop is CASRTSPHENTGELFF. The sequenced part of the CDR3 DNA is TGTGCCAGCAGGACTAGTCCCCATGAGAACACCGGGGAG.

With regard to this clone: The read terminates 3 residues before the CDR3 end, so the remaining end is supplied by the germline J gene. The chain links TRBV7-9 to TRBJ2-3; the D gene is possibly TRBD1 (5 bases). The CDR3 consists of 14 residues. The germline V gene encodes CDR1 SEHNR and CDR2 FQNEAQ (reference sequence). V was trimmed by 5 bases and J by 0 bases, leaving 9 bases between them. The sequenced part of the CDR3 DNA is TGTGCCAGCAGCCCAGGGTCAAGCACAGATACG. It translates to CASSPGSSTDT. The complete CDR3 reads CASSPGSSTDTQYF.

In regard to this clone: The CDR3 end falls 3 residues outside the read, so it is completed with the germline J gene. This chain links TRBV30 with TRBJ1-5; 8 nucleotides agree with TRBD1. With 0 bases clipped from V and 3 bases from J, the junction kept 4 bases outside the gene matches. The CDR3 has 15 residues. Germline loops: CDR1 GTSNPN, CDR2 SVGIG (reference sequence). This CDR3 reads CAWSVGTGINQPQHF. Incomplete CDR3 DNA: TGTGCCTGGAGTGTCGGGACAGGAATCAATCAGCCC. Drawing the rest from reference TRBV30 and TRBJ1-5, the complete variable domain is SQTIHQWPATLVQPVGSPLSLECTVEGTSNPNLYWYRQAAGRGLQLLFYSVGIGQISSEVPQNLSASRPQDRQFILSSKKLLLSDSGFYLCAWSVGTGINQPQHFGDGTRLSIL.

About this clone: The missing CDR3 end, 3 residues past where the read stops, is filled in from the germline J gene. This chain links TRBV10-3 with TRBJ2-1; 14 nucleotides align to TRBD2. Germline CDR1 reads ENHRY; CDR2 reads SYGVKD. The CDR3 extends over 16 amino acids. J gave up 7 bases and V 3 bases, and 5 bases lay outside the gene matches. The CDR3 DNA, read in part, is TGTGCCATCAGTGACCGGACTAGCGGGGGGTTTAATGAG. This gives the protein CAISDRTSGGFNE. The entire CDR3 protein reads CAISDRTSGGFNEQFF.

About this clone: The CDR3 end falls 3 residues outside the read, so it is completed with the germline J gene. The chain couples TRBV7-9 to TRBJ2-1; TRBD2 matches 8 bases. The CDR3 totals 15 residues. Germline lookup yields CDR1 SEHNR and CDR2 FQNEAQ (reference sequence). The V segment lost 5 bases and the J segment 4 bases; nucleotides outside the gene matches: 7. The DNA read from the CDR3 is TGTGCCAGCAGCCCTTACGGGGGGGGTTACAATGAG. Amino acid sequence: CASSPYGGGYNE. The full CDR3 protein reads CASSPYGGGYNEQFF. Together with reference TRBV7-9 and TRBJ2-1, the CDR3 gives the full variable domain: DTGVSQNPRHKITKRGQNVTFRCDPISEHNRLYWYRQTLGQGPEFLTYFQNEAQLEKSRLLSDRFSAERPKGSFSTLEIQRTEQGDSAMYLCASSPYGGGYNEQFFGPGTRLTVL.

Details on this clone: Read sequence stops 3 residues before the CDR3 end, and the germline J gene provides the missing end. The rearrangement uses TRBV5-4 and TRBJ2-4; D is unclear. The germline V and J ends were trimmed by 5 bases and 0 bases, with 9 bases remaining between them. The germline V gene has CDR1 SGHNT and CDR2 YYREEE (reference sequence). The CDR3 spans 14 residues. The sequenced part of the CDR3 DNA is TGTGCCAGCAGTAGTAATCTAGCCAAAAACATT. Translation: CASSSNLAKNI. The entire CDR3 protein is CASSSNLAKNIQYF.

Incomplete CDR3 DNA: TGCGCCAGCAGCCAAAGGACAGGTCAGGGGGAG. It yields the protein CASSQRTGQGE. The complete CDR3 sequence is CASSQRTGQGELFF. The chain carries TRBV5-1 and TRBJ2-2; TRBD1 agrees at 7 bases. The read falls 3 residues short of the CDR3 end, and the missing part is taken from the germline J gene. This CDR3 is 14 amino acids long. Trimming took 4 bases from V and 8 from J; bases not matched to a gene: 8. Per the germline V gene, CDR1 is SGHRS and CDR2 is YFSETQ.

For this clone: The CDR3 end falls 3 residues outside the read, so it is completed with the germline J gene. The V gene is TRBV14, the J gene TRBJ1-2, with 8 bases fitting TRBD1. The CDR3 is made up of 14 amino acids. The trim removed 3 bases at V and 4 bases at J, leaving 4 bases unmatched. Per germline, CDR1 SGHDN and CDR2 FVKESK. CDR3: CASSHRQGIYGYTF. Incomplete CDR3 DNA: TGTGCCAGCAGCCACCGACAGGGGATCTATGGC.

On this clone itself: The CDR3 end falls 3 residues outside the read, so it is completed with the germline J gene. The chain joins TRBV9 to TRBJ2-7; D is unresolved. Looked up from germline, CDR1 is SGDLS and CDR2 is YYNGEE. V lost 8 bases and J 3 bases, leaving 12 bases between the germline ends. The CDR3 consists of 12 residues. CDR3 DNA (partial): TGTGCCAGAAGGCGGAACCACTACGAG. This gives the protein CARRRNHYE. The entire CDR3 sequence reads CARRRNHYEQYF.

Note on this clone: From the germline J gene comes the end of the CDR3, since the read stops 3 residues before it. The rearrangement links TRBV6-2 or TRBV6-3 to TRBJ1-6; the D is unclear. The CDR3 runs 14 residues. Germline V gene data show CDR1 as MNHEY and CDR2 as SVGEGT. V was pared by 0 bases and J by 8 bases, with 8 bases between. The CDR3 DNA, read in part, is TGTGCCAGCAGTTACTCGGGCGAGTATTCACCC. Amino acids: CASSYSGEYSP. Given in full, the CDR3 is CASSYSGEYSPLHF.

For this clone: At one boundary the junction diverges from the germline segment, which might be a read error. Sequencing ends 3 residues short of the CDR3 end; the germline J gene provides the rest. Other DNA sequences from this sample encode an identical CDR3 as well. This chain uses TRBV5-1 with TRBJ2-2; unclear D gene. Looked up from germline, CDR1 is SGHRS and CDR2 is YFSETQ. The CDR3 is 15 residues long. Here the CDR3 reads CASSLGQSNTGELFF. The part of the CDR3 DNA that was read is TGCGCTAGCAGCTTGGGTCAGTCGAACACCGGGGAG.

Concerning this clone: From the germline J gene comes the end of the CDR3, since the read stops 3 residues before it. Other DNA sequences within the sample encode an identical CDR3. This chain links TRBV6-2 or TRBV6-3 with TRBJ2-3; 9 bases map to TRBD2. The length of the CDR3 is 15 residues. The V and J ends lost 5 bases and 0 bases, in that order; junction bases with no gene match: 3. CDR1 is MNHEY, CDR2 SVGEGT, per germline. The CDR3 protein is CASSATSGSTDTQYF. The sequenced part of the CDR3 DNA is TGTGCCAGCAGTGCTACTAGCGGGAGCACAGATACG.

Of note for this clone: The observed sequence ends 3 residues before the CDR3 terminus, with the missing tail filled in from the germline J gene. The chain couples TRBV5-1 to TRBJ2-5; TRBD2 agrees at 8 bases. The trim removed 3 bases at V and 5 bases at J, leaving 9 bases unmatched. Germline-derived CDR1 and CDR2 are SGHRS and YFSETQ. This CDR3 comprises 15 residues. CDR3 DNA (partial): TGCGCCAGCAGCTCCCCGGGGAGCGGGGGTGAGACC. Its protein is CASSSPGSGGET. The full CDR3 protein is CASSSPGSGGETQYF.

About this clone itself: The read stops 3 residues short of the end of the CDR3; the missing end is completed from the germline J gene. This sequence joins TRBV5-1 and TRBJ1-2; TRBD1 might be the D (5 bases). Germline assignment: CDR1 SGHRS and CDR2 YFSETQ. Trimming cost V 3 bases and J 4 bases, with 16 bases left between them. The CDR3 extends over 15 amino acids. The CDR3 sequence is CASSSTGSPFYGYTF. Partial CDR3 DNA: TGCGCCAGCAGCTCTACAGGTTCTCCGTTCTATGGC.

A remark on this clone: With the read ending 3 residues before the CDR3 end, the germline J gene is used to fill in that end. The chain uses TRBV4-1 and TRBJ1-2; 7 positions match TRBD1. The CDR3 sequence is 17 residues long. Germline V CDR1 and CDR2: MGHRA, YSYEKL. V shed 4 bases, J shed 2 bases, and the junction held 13 bases outside the gene matches. CDR3 DNA, as far as it was read: TGCGCCAGCAGCCCAGGGGAAGCAAACAGGGGAAACTATGGC. Protein sequence: CASSPGEANRGNYG. The full-length CDR3 reads as CASSPGEANRGNYGYTF.

As to this clone: The read terminates 3 residues before the CDR3 end, so the remaining end is supplied by the germline J gene. V gene TRBV19 combines with J gene TRBJ1-6, with TRBD1 matching over 7 bases. V was pared by 7 bases and J by 5 bases, with 8 bases of the junction left unmatched. Per germline, CDR1 LNHDA and CDR2 SQIVND (reference sequence). CDR3 length: 15 amino acids. Partial CDR3 DNA: TGTGCCAGTACTCCTACAGGGGAGAATAATTCACCC. This translates into CASTPTGENNSP. In full, the CDR3 is CASTPTGENNSPLHF.

Note on this clone: With the read ending 3 residues before the CDR3 end, the germline J gene is used to fill in that end. The chain couples TRBV6-1 to TRBJ2-7, with 7 bases fitting TRBD1. CDR1 is MNHNS and CDR2 is SASEGT in the germline V gene. The CDR3 loop spans 15 amino acids. The junction had 9 bases not matched to a gene; V was cut back by 4 bases and J by 3 bases. CDR3 DNA (partial): TGTGCCAGCAGTGTAATGTCAGGGGACAGCTACGAG. It encodes CASSVMSGDSYE. The full CDR3 sequence reads CASSVMSGDSYEQYF.

Concerning this clone itself: From the germline J gene comes the end of the CDR3, since the read stops 3 residues before it. The chain uses TRBV5-1 and TRBJ1-4, with D tentatively TRBD1 (6 bases). Germline-derived CDR1 and CDR2 are SGHRS and YFSETQ. The CDR3 has 13 residues. V lost 4 bases and J 9 bases, leaving 13 bases between the germline ends. Incomplete CDR3 DNA: TGCGCCAGCAGCCCGGACAGAGGCCAAAAA. The encoded protein is CASSPDRGQK. The whole CDR3 protein reads CASSPDRGQKLFF.

Partial CDR3 DNA: TGTGCCAGCTCACGGGATTATGGGACAGTAAACAATGAG. This sequence encodes CASSRDYGTVNNE. The CDR3 in its entirety is CASSRDYGTVNNEQFF. The chain has TRBV18 and TRBJ2-1; 7 bases align to TRBD1. The CDR3 end falls 3 residues outside the read, so it is completed with the germline J gene. The V and J ends lost 4 bases and 5 bases, in that order; junction bases with no gene match: 11. The CDR3 sequence is 16 residues long. CDR1 KGHSH and CDR2 LQKENI come from the germline V gene.

A note on this clone: With the read ending 3 residues before the CDR3 end, the germline J gene is used to fill in that end. The chain combines TRBV4-1 with TRBJ1-1; D might be TRBD1 (6 bases). This CDR3 contains 14 residues. The germline V gene encodes CDR1 MGHRA and CDR2 YSYEKL. CDR3 bases read: TGCGCCAGCAGCCAGAGGGGGACGGGGTTCGTG. Translating it yields CASSQRGTGFV. In full, the CDR3 is CASSQRGTGFVAFF.

Of note for this clone: Read coverage stops 3 residues before the CDR3 terminus; the germline J gene supplies the remainder. The rearrangement joins TRBV7-2 to TRBJ2-5; the D gene is possibly TRBD2 (7 bases). V lost 7 bases to trimming and J lost 5 bases, with 14 bases between them. This CDR3 contains 13 residues. Germline assignment: CDR1 SGHTA and CDR2 FQGNSA. The chain's CDR3 is CASTARGGETQYF. The CDR3 DNA, read in part, is TGTGCCAGCACCGCAAGGGGGGGGGAGACC.